This is a list of T cell receptor beta chains from one sample in a study of Tregs in tolerant kidney transplant recipients. Produced via immunoSEQ multiplex PCR; TCRdb's table is partial and in-frame only. Of some 250,000 clones listed, 65% to 85% were seen once; the top ten hold approximately 0.69%. What was sequenced was CD4+ T cells from blood. Receptors were obtained from a human donor in good health. Each CDR3 is given with its conserved first and last residue. D genes are given only for firm matches. Expanded clones get a size class; other rows say once, few or many, or leave the size out.

>TRBV29-1|.|.|TRBJ1-2
TGCAGCGTTGACTCAATTACAGGGTCCGGCTACACCTTC
CSVDSITGSGYTF
>TRBV2|.|.|TRBJ1-5
TGTGCCAGCAGTCCAGGACGGGGAAATCAGCCCCAGCATTTT
CASSPGRGNQPQHF
>TRBV10-3|.|.|TRBJ1-2
TGTGCCATCGGGGAGCCGGCCCTCTATGGCTACACCTTC
CAIGEPALYGYTF
>TRBV5-4|.|once|TRBJ1-1
TGTGCCCCAGCGCCCTACACTGAAGCTTTCTTT
CAPAPYTEAFF
>TRBV5-4|.|.|TRBJ2-7
TGTGCCAGCACCCTAGGTGGGAGTTCCTACGAGCAGTACTTC
CASTLGGSSYEQYF
>TRBV30|TRBD2|.|TRBJ2-2
TGTGCCTGGAGTGGGTCTAGCGGGATGAACACCGGGGAGCTGTTTTTT
CAWSGSSGMNTGELFF
>TRBV9|.|.|TRBJ2-7
TGTGCCAGCAGCGTAGCTCCTTTCCGATACGAGCAGTACTTC
CASSVAPFRYEQYF
>TRBV19|.|few|TRBJ2-3
TGTGCCAGTAGTATAGACGGTCCCAGCGGGCCAAGCACAGATACGCAGTATTTT
CASSIDGPSGPSTDTQYF
>TRBV5-1|TRBD1|.|TRBJ1-3
TGCGCCAGCAGTGGGGGACAGCCTGGAAACACCATATATTTT
CASSGGQPGNTIYF
>TRBV7-6|TRBD1|.|TRBJ1-3
TGTGCCAGCAGCTTAGGGACAGGGGGCGGTCATGGAAACACCATATATTTT
CASSLGTGGGHGNTIYF
>TRBV7-7|TRBD2|.|TRBJ2-5
TGTGCCAGCAGCTTGGGTGGGACTAGCGGAACCCCCCAGTACTTC
CASSLGGTSGTPQYF
>TRBV15|.|.|TRBJ2-2
TGTGCCACCAGCAGAGATCTGGACACCGGGGAGCTGTTTTTT
CATSRDLDTGELFF
>TRBV27|TRBD1|.|TRBJ1-1
TGTGCCAGCACAGCCCAGCCAGGGGGAACTGAAGCTTTCTTT
CASTAQPGGTEAFF
>TRBV2|.|.|TRBJ1-4
TGTGCCAGCAGTGAATGGGGGGCGACTAATGAAAAACTGTTTTTT
CASSEWGATNEKLFF
>TRBV7-9|.|.|TRBJ1-5
TGTGCCAGCAAGGAGCTAAGCAATCAGCCCCAGCATTTT
CASKELSNQPQHF